The 17 T cell receptor beta chains in this list originate from one sample, sequenced in a study of T cells after posttransplantation cyclophosphamide (dated by TCRdb to between 2015 and 2016). The control cohort consisted of 11 patients who had myeloablative marrow transplants with methotrexate plus a calcineurin inhibitor and who were sampled 1 year after transplant. The library was prepared using the immunoSEQ multiplex PCR assay. TCRdb mirrors the immuneACCESS table, restricted to in-frame sequences. Some clones are absent from its copies; in checked studies, under half trace to an unresolved V gene, and the reason for the others is unknown. This sample holds roughly 20,000 clones; 70% to 90% were observed only once. Roughly 2.1% of the sample is held by the ten biggest clonotypes. The specimen comprised PBMCs, sampled about 400 days after allogeneic stem cell transplant with calcineurin inhibitor and methotrexate. These receptor sequences come from a female patient under 45 who received an allogeneic stem cell transplant from an unrelated donor, was CMV-positive, and had acute and chronic GVHD. The graft donor may be the source of some T cells after a transplant.

The chain has TRBV19 and TRBJ1-2; TRBD1 is a possible D gene (5 bases). The CDR3 has 13 residues. V was pared by 9 bases and J by 4 bases, with 15 bases between. Germline values: CDR1 LNHDA, CDR2 SQIVND (reference sequence). This CDR3 is CASVAGGVYGYTF. CDR3 sequence (DNA): TGTGCCAGCGTAGCCGGAGGGGTCTATGGCTACACCTTC.

This chain connects TRBV11-2 to TRBJ1-5, with 8 bases lining up with TRBD1. Germline V CDR1 and CDR2: SGHAT, FQNNGV. With V trimmed by 3 bases and J by 7 bases, 5 bases remained unmatched. This CDR3 has 14 residues. This CDR3 is CASSFGQGGQPQHF. DNA of the CDR3: TGTGCCAGCAGCTTTGGACAGGGTGGGCAGCCCCAGCATTTT.

The CDR3 sequence: CASRKTGGNTEAFF. DNA of the CDR3: TGTGCCAGCAGGAAAACAGGGGGGAACACTGAAGCTTTCTTT. The chain links TRBV7-3 to TRBJ1-1; 8 bases fit TRBD1. The CDR3 runs 14 residues. Germline V lookup: CDR1 SGHTA, CDR2 FQGTGA. The V gene end was trimmed by 6 bases and the J gene end by 1 base; junction bases not matched to a gene: 4. The complete variable domain, with remaining parts taken from reference TRBV7-3 and TRBJ1-1, reads GAGVSQTPSNKVTEKGKYVELRCDPISGHTALYWYRQSLGQGPEFLIYFQGTGAADDSGLPNDRFFAVRPEGSVSTLKIQRTERGDSAVYLCASRKTGGNTEAFFGQGTRLTVV.

This clone was recorded a few times. The V and J genes are TRBV6-6 and TRBJ2-4, with 7 bases lining up with TRBD2. The CDR3 extends over 14 amino acids. Germline V gives CDR1 MNHNY, CDR2 SVGAGI (reference sequence). The junction had 8 bases not matched to a gene; V was cut back by 6 bases and J by 6 bases. CDR3 sequence reads: CASSQPGTTNIQYF. CDR3 coding DNA: TGTGCCAGCAGCCAACCCGGGACTACAAACATTCAGTACTTC.

The chain is built from TRBV4-1 and TRBJ1-5; D perhaps matches TRBD1 (5 bases). The V and J ends lost 0 bases and 3 bases respectively, with 12 bases between them. The CDR3 is 16 amino acids. CDR1 is MGHRA and CDR2 is YSYEKL in the germline V gene. CDR3 amino acids: CASSQDGARFNQPQHF. In DNA form, the CDR3 reads TGCGCCAGCAGCCAAGATGGGGCACGGTTCAATCAGCCCCAGCATTTT.

The chain combines TRBV5-1 with TRBJ2-1; 8 nucleotides agree with TRBD1. There are 14 residues in the CDR3. In germline, CDR1 is SGHRS, CDR2 YFSETQ. Trimming at V came to 5 bases and at J to 3 bases, leaving 4 bases not matched to a gene. The chain's CDR3 is CASSSTGGYNEQFF. The DNA of the CDR3 is TGCGCCAGCAGTAGCACAGGGGGCTACAATGAGCAGTTCTTC.

The CDR3 DNA sequence: TGTGCCAGCAGCGCTTGGACAGGCTCTGAAGCTTTCTTT. Protein product: CASSAWTGSEAFF. This chain links TRBV9 with TRBJ1-1; 7 nucleotides agree with TRBD1. The CDR3 is 13 residues long. CDR1 and CDR2 (germline): SGDLS, YYNGEE. Trimming took 3 bases from V and 6 from J; bases not matched to a gene: 5.

This clone came up once. Here the CDR3 DNA reads TGTGCCAGCAGTACCTGGATAGCGGGAACATCCTACAATGAGCAGTTCTTC. The encoded protein is CASSTWIAGTSYNEQFF. V and J are TRBV28 and TRBJ2-1, with TRBD2 identical over 8 bases. Germline assignment: CDR1 MDHEN and CDR2 SYDVKM. The V and J ends lost 5 bases and 1 base, in that order; junction bases with no gene match: 10. The CDR3 is 17 residues long.

The chain joins TRBV9 to TRBJ1-1; D not certain. V lost 3 bases and J lost 1, with 13 bases in between. CDR3 length: 15 amino acids. The germline CDR1 and CDR2 sequences are SGDLS and YYNGEE. CDR3 DNA: TGTGCCAGCAGCGACGGGGAAGAACCGAACACTGAAGCTTTCTTT. Its protein product is CASSDGEEPNTEAFF.

This clone was counted a few times. V is TRBV7-9 and J is TRBJ1-5, with D possibly being TRBD1 (6 bases). The CDR3 spans 15 residues. Trimming shortened V by 1 base and J by 0 bases, and 7 bases separated the two germline ends. Germline CDR1 reads SEHNR; CDR2 reads FQNEAQ (reference sequence). This CDR3 is CASSLGDTSNQPQHF. The CDR3 DNA follows: TGTGCCAGCAGCTTAGGGGACACTAGCAATCAGCCCCAGCATTTT.

The chain combines TRBV4-1 with TRBJ2-2; 16 bases map to TRBD2. Germline CDR1 reads MGHRA; CDR2 reads YSYEKL. J gave up 7 bases and V 7 bases, and 6 bases lay outside the gene matches. CDR3 length: 16 amino acids. CDR3 sequence reads: CASKGLAGGPSGELFF. In nucleotides, the CDR3 is TGCGCCAGCAAGGGACTAGCGGGAGGGCCAAGCGGGGAGCTGTTTTTT.

The V call is TRBV9, the J call TRBJ2-7, with D possibly being TRBD2 (6 bases). CDR3 length equals 17 residues. Trimming removed 2 bases from V and 0 bases from J, with 18 bases in between. CDR1 is SGDLS, CDR2 YYNGEE, per germline. CDR3 in amino acids: CASSVEGDSGFSYEQYF. The CDR3 DNA reads as TGTGCCAGCAGCGTCGAAGGAGATAGCGGATTCTCCTACGAGCAGTACTTC.

This chain links TRBV27 with TRBJ1-6; TRBD1 aligns across 9 bases. V shed 5 bases, J shed 9 bases, and the junction held 14 bases outside the gene matches. Germline V gene data show CDR1 as MNHEY and CDR2 as SMNVEV (reference sequence). This CDR3 has 17 amino acids. The chain's CDR3 is CASSPRDRADWASPLHF. CDR3 DNA sequence: TGTGCCAGCAGTCCGCGGGACAGGGCGGACTGGGCTTCACCCCTCCACTTT.

V is TRBV7-2 and J is TRBJ1-2, with TRBD1 matching 9 bases. There are 17 residues in the CDR3. V was clipped by 3 bases and J by 4 bases; unmatched bases: 12. Germline assignment: CDR1 SGHTA and CDR2 FQGNSA. This chain's CDR3 is CASSLGMMTGGLYGYTF. CDR3 in DNA: TGTGCCAGCAGCTTGGGGATGATGACAGGGGGTCTCTATGGCTACACCTTC.

This chain uses TRBV7-8 with TRBJ1-2; a weak D match, TRBD1 (6 bases). Germline CDR1 reads SGHVS; CDR2 reads FQNEAQ. CDR3 size: 14 residues. V was cut by 9 bases and J by 6 bases, with 20 bases left in between. This CDR3 reads CASDGTLQGHGYTF. The CDR3 DNA reads TGTGCCAGTGACGGGACACTCCAGGGTCATGGCTACACCTTC.

The chain has TRBV19 and TRBJ1-6; D ambiguous. CDR1 and CDR2 (germline): LNHDA, SQIVND (reference sequence). The germline V and J ends were trimmed by 6 bases and 0 bases, with 12 bases remaining between them. The CDR3 contains 16 residues. Here the CDR3 DNA reads TGTGCCAGTAGGACTGACGGAAGCTCCTATAATTCACCCCTCCACTTT. Its protein is CASRTDGSSYNSPLHF.

This clone has just one count. The genes are TRBV5-1 and TRBJ1-6; 7 bases line up with TRBD1. CDR3 size: 15 residues. Losses at the gene ends were 4 bases for V and 5 bases for J; bases not matched to a gene: 6. The germline V gene encodes CDR1 SGHRS and CDR2 YFSETQ. CDR3 loop: CASSPGQMDNSPLHF. CDR3 bases: TGCGCCAGCAGCCCGGGACAGATGGATAATTCACCCCTCCACTTT.